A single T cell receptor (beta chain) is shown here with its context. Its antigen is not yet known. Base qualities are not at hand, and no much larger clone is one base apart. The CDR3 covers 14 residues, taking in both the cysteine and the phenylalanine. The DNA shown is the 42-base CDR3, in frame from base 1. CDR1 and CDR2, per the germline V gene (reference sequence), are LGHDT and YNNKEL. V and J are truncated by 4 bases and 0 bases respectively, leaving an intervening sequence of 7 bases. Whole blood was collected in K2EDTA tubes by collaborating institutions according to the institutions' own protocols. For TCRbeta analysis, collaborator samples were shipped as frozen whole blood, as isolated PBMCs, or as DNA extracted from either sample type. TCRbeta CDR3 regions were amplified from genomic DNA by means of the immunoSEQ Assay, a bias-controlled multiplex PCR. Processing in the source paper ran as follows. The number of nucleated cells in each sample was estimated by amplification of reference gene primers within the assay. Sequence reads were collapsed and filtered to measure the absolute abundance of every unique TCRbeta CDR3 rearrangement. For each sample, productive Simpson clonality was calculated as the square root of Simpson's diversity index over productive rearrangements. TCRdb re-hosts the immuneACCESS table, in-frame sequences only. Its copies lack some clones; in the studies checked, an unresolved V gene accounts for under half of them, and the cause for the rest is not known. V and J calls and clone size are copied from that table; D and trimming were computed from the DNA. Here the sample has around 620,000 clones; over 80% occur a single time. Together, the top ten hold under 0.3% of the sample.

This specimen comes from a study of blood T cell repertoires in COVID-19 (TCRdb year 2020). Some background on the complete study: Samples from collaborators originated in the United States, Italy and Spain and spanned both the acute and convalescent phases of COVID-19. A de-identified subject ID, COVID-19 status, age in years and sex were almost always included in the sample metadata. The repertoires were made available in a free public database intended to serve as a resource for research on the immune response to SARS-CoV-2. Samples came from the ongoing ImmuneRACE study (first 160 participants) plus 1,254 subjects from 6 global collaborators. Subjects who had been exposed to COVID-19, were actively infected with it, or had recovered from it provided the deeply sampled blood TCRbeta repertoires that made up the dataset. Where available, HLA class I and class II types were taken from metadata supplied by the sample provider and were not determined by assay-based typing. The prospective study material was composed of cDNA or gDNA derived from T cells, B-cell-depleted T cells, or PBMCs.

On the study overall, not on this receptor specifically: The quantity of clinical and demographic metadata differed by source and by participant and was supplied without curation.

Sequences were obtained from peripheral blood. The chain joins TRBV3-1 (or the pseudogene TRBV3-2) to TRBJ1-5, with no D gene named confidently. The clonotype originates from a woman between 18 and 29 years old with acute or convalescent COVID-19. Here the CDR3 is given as CASSPGNSNQPQHF. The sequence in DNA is TGTGCCAGCAGCCCAGGAAATAGCAATCAGCCCCAGCATTTT.